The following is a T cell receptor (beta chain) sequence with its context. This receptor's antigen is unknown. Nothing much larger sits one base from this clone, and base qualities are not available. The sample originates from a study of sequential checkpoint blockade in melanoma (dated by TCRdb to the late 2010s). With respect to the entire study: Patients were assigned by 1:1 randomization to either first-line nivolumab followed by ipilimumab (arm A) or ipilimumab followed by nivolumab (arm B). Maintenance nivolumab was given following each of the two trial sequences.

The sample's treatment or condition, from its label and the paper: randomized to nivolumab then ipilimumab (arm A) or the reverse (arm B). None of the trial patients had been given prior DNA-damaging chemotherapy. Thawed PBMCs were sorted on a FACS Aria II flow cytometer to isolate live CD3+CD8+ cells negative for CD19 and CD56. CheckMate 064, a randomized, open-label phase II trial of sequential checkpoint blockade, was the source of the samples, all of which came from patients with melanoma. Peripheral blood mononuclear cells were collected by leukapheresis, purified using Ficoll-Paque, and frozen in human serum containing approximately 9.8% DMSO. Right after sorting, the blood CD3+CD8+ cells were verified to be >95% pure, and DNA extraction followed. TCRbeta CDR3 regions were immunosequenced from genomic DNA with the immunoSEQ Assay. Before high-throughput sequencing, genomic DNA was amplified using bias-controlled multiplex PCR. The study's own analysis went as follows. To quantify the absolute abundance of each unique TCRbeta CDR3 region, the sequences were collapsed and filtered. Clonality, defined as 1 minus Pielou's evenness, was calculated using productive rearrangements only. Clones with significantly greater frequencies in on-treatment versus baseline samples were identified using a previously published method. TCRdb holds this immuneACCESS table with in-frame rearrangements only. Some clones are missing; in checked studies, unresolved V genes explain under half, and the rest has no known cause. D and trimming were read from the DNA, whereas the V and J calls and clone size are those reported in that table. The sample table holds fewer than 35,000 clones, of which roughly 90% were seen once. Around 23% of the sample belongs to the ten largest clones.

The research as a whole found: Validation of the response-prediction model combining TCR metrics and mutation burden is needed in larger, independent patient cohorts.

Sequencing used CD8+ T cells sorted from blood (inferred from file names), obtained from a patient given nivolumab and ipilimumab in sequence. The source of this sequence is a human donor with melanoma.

The nucleotides are TGTGCCAGCAGCGCCACAGGGAACACTGAAGCTTTCTTT. It specifies CASSATGNTEAFF. The rearranged segments are TRBV9 and TRBJ1-1, with TRBD1 as a weak D call on 5 bases. V loses 3 bases, J loses 1 base, and the germline ends lie 7 bases apart. The CDR3 goes from the cysteine to the phenylalanine over 13 residues. Only the CDR3 DNA stays, 39 bases, in frame from base 1. The germline V gene supplies CDR1 SGDLS and CDR2 YYNGEE.